Following are 6 T cell receptor beta chains from one sample sequenced in a study of human T cells and chemical hapten exposure. TCRdb redid the calling of the RACE reads with MiXCR, one entry per CDR3 protein. This table holds 150,000 to 200,000 distinct CDR3 sequences, about a quarter found once. Time point indicated: patch test 3, about 24 weeks after DPC sensitization. Described treatment: therapeutic diphenylcyclopropenone sensitization with weekly scalp DPC. The source material was whole blood, sampled in connection with sensitization to the hapten diphenylcyclopropenone (DPC). These receptors came from a woman younger than 35 with alopecia areata. Some clones in this sample may be carry-over from other donors' samples.

The chain couples TRBV3-1 to TRBJ2-3; no definite D call. V gave up 0 bases and J gave up 1 base, with 5 bases separating them. Germline lookup yields CDR1 LGHDT and CDR2 YNNKEL (reference sequence). CDR3 length: 14 residues. The CDR3 coding sequence is TGTGCCAGCAGCCAAGATCCGGGCACAGATACGCAGTATTTT. Its protein product is CASSQDPGTDTQYF.

The CDR3 is CASSQEGGSGQPQHF. In DNA form, the CDR3 reads TGTGCCAGCAGCCAGGAGGGAGGGAGCGGTCAGCCCCAGCATTTT. V is TRBV4-2 and J is TRBJ1-5; the D is unclear. The ends were cut back, 3 bases at V and 6 bases at J, with 15 bases in the middle. Germline CDR1 reads LGHNA; CDR2 reads YNFKEQ. CDR3 length equals 15 residues.

This clonotype was found a few times. The J gene is TRBJ2-5, the V gene TRBV5-1, with D possibly being TRBD2 (5 bases). In germline, CDR1 is SGHRS, CDR2 YFSETQ. The CDR3 has 15 amino acids. Between the trimmed V and J ends, which lost 5 bases and 4 bases, there was a span of 18 bases. CDR3 region: CASSLPGSRGETQYF. The CDR3, as DNA: TGCGCCAGCAGTTTACCGGGATCACGAGGAGAGACCCAGTACTTC.

This clonotype was counted a few times. The CDR3 nucleotides read TGTGCCAGCAAGTACAGGGGAGCCGGGGAGCTGTTTTTT. Translated, it gives CASKYRGAGELFF. The chain joins TRBV6-2 or TRBV6-3 to TRBJ2-2; 7 positions match TRBD1. This CDR3 has 13 amino acids. The V gene's germline CDR1 is MNHEY and CDR2 SVGEGT. With 7 bases clipped from V and 6 bases from J, the junction kept 5 bases outside the gene matches.

The chain links TRBV3-2 to TRBJ2-7; the table's TRBD1 call for D was not verified on the DNA. TRBV3-2 is annotated as a pseudogene. The CDR3 extends over 15 amino acids. CDR3 region: CASSQRQGVTYEQYF. CDR3 in DNA: TGTGCCAGCAGCCAGCGACAGGGCGTTACCTACGAGCAGTACTTC.

This chain connects TRBV6-2 or TRBV6-3 to TRBJ2-1; D may be TRBD2 (8 bases). The V and J ends lost 8 bases and 8 bases respectively, with 19 bases between them. From germline, CDR1 is MNHEY and CDR2 SVGEGT. CDR3 length equals 14 residues. CDR3 sequence reads: CASRKGGGTDEQFF. CDR3 DNA sequence: TGTGCCAGCCGAAAGGGCGGGGGGACAGATGAGCAGTTCTTC.